This is a list of T cell receptor beta chains from one sample in a study of vaccination and CD4 T cells after COVID-19. No antigen has been identified for these receptors. TCRdb reprocessed the PCR reads via MiXCR and lists one record per CDR3 protein. The data contain under 12,000 distinct CDR3 sequences, about 75% of them singletons. Sequencing was performed on CD4+ T cells from blood, cultured in vitro. These receptors originate from a human donor who had recovered from COVID-19. CDR3s leave out the opening cysteine and the closing phenylalanine or tryptophan.

ASKVDPRSTGELF	TRBV28	13
SSTPLGGRAIYEQY	TRBV20-1	14
ASRPRGNTEAF	TRBV6-1	11
ASSLPGQGTEAF	TRBV7-9	12
ASSLQGSGTEAF	TRBV7-3	12
ASSLATPEAF	TRBV7-9	10
ASSSARLGMYSNQPQH	TRBV28	16
SATHGRAPKYEQY	TRBV20-1	13
SARNRLDGSYT	TRBV20-1	11
ATSGKRNPQSHYGYT	TRBV24-1	15
ASTPDRAGLEY	TRBV7-8	11
ASSLEVQGATF	TRBV27	11
ASSLGEGRGYEQY	TRBV7-6	13
SALLPGLTGYT	TRBV20-1	11
AISEFGQSGYT	TRBV10-3	11
ASSGRDRGYEQY	TRBV25-1	12
SARVQRTNQPQH	TRBV20-1	12
ATSRGTSGRTDEQF	TRBV15	14
ASSVISNQPQH	TRBV7-8	11
SALKRPQETQY	TRBV20-1	11
ASSLAGAVQYRRTEAF	TRBV7-9	16
ASSSTSGVYNEQF	TRBV7-6	13
SAPDPLNTEAF	TRBV20-1	11
ASSLKQGSTEAF	TRBV7-2	12
ASSYRREGASYEQY	TRBV6-2/TRBV6-3	14
ATSRDQGAPLH	TRBV15	11
ASSLRTSETQY	TRBV7-2	11
RVGGAGQPQH	TRBV20-1	10
ASGWTGQGQPQH	TRBV6-5	12
ASSYVQGRHQPQH	TRBV6-5	13
SARLQGGPPQH	TRBV20-1	11
ASSLVVVGETQY	TRBV7-9	12
ATSGGSRDTQY	TRBV24-1	11
ASKMGRTQY	TRBV2	9
ASSFGLGTEAF	TRBV7-2	11
ATSDPRQGLSTDTQY	TRBV24-1	15
ASSYGTGATGHGYT	TRBV6-5	14
ASSQTGGTYQPQH	TRBV6-2/TRBV6-3	13
SARRGLGRGTPLH	TRBV20-1	13
ASSPGGAGGTKNEQF	TRBV11-3	15
ATSRDGVVRETQY	TRBV15	13
ASSITGHLYEQY	TRBV7-2	12
ASSWTDDYT	TRBV7-2	9
SATRGGYSNQPQH	TRBV20-1	13
SAATGNYGYT	TRBV20-1	10
ATSRGSGYTEAF	TRBV15	12
SAAPQGRGETQY	TRBV20-1	12
ASSLDPGRTEAF	TRBV7-2	12
ASSLALGGTEAF	TRBV7-9	12
ATRDTHTQY	TRBV24-1	9
SRKSVVEQF	TRBV20-1	9
ASSFTSIGTQY	TRBV7-2	11